The entry below describes one TCR beta chain. Its cognate antigen is unknown. cDNA synthesis used the whole RNA isolate, giving expressed TCRB sequences. Here immunoSEQ multiplex PCR was the method, and the copy in TCRdb shows in-frame clones only, minus some. The profile shows over 120,000 clones, under 11% of them singletons. This record belongs to a study of beta chain features in type 1 diabetes. At the level of the study: Sorted cells examined across all samples numbered roughly 100 million. Points from the study as a whole: A greater similarity of naive, central memory and Treg TCRB repertoires was seen among patients than among healthy donors.

The germline gives CDR1 LNHNV, CDR2 YYDKDF (reference sequence). This CDR3 region has 17 residues. The germline V and J ends were trimmed by 0 bases and 2 bases, with 17 bases remaining between them. The V call is TRBV15, the J call TRBJ2-7; a weak D match, TRBD1 (6 bases). The TCR was taken from a man aged 18 to 29 in good health. The material sequenced was naive CD4+ T cells from blood. In nucleotides, the CDR3 is TGTGCCACCAGCAGAGATCTGCCCAGGGGCAATGCCTACGAGCAGTACTTC. It encodes CATSRDLPRGNAYEQYF.